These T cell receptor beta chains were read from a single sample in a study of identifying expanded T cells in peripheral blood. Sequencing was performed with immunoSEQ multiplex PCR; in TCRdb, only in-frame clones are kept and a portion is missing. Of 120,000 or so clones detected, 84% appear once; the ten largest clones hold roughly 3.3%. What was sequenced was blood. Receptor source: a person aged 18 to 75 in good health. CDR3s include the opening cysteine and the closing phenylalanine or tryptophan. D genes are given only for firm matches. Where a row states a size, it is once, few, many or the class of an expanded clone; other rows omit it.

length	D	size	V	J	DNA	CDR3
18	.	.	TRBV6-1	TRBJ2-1	TGTGCCAGCAGTGAAATGGGGAACGCCTACACCGAGTACAATGAGCAGTTCTTC	CASSEMGNAYTEYNEQFF
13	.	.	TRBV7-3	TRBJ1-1	TGTGCCAGCAGCAGGAGGAGGGGCACTGAAGCTTTCTTT	CASSRRRGTEAFF
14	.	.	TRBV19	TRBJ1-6	TGTGCCAGTAGTTCCCCGGGGGCGAAATCACCCCTCCACTTT	CASSSPGAKSPLHF
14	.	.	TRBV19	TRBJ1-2	TGTGCCAGTAGTATAGCGGGGGACAACTATGGCTACACCTTC	CASSIAGDNYGYTF
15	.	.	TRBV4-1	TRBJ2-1	TGCGCCAGCAGCCAAGGGGGGGTATTTAACAATGAGCAGTTCTTC	CASSQGGVFNNEQFF
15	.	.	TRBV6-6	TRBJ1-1	TGTGCCAGCAGTTACCGTACCCTAGGGAACACTGAAGCTTTCTTT	CASSYRTLGNTEAFF
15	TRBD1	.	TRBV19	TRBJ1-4	TGTGCCAGTAGTCCCCGGGACAGGGGATTGGAAAAACTGTTTTTT	CASSPRDRGLEKLFF
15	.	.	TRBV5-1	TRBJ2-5	TGCGCCAGCAGCTTGGCCGTGTCGGCACAAGAGACCCAGTACTTC	CASSLAVSAQETQYF
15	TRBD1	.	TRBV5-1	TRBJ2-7	TGCGCCAGCAGCCCGGTCGACAGGGGGTGGTACGAGCAGTACTTC	CASSPVDRGWYEQYF
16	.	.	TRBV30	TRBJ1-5	TGTGCCTGGAGTGGTCCGTGGTCAGGGAACAATCAGCCCCAGCATTTT	CAWSGPWSGNNQPQHF
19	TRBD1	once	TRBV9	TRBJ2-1	TGTGCCAGCAGCGTAGCTGGGACAGGGGGTCGGAGCTCCTACAATGAGCAGTTCTTC	CASSVAGTGGRSSYNEQFF
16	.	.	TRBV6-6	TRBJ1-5	TGTGCCAGCAGTTACTCGACAGACCAGGGCAATCAGCCCCAGCATTTT	CASSYSTDQGNQPQHF
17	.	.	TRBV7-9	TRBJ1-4	TGTGCCAGCAGCTTAGAGGGTTTTGCCAGGGACCGGCGAAAACTGTTTTTT	CASSLEGFARDRRKLFF
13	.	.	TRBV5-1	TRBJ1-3	TGCGCCAGCAGGCGGGGGGATGGAAACACCATATATTTT	CASRRGDGNTIYF
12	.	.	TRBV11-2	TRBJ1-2	TGTGCCAGCAGCTTTCGTAGCTATGGCTACACCTTC	CASSFRSYGYTF
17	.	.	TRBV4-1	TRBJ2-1	TGCGCCAGCAGCCAAGTCGCTCTACGGGAGTCCTACAATGAGCAGTTCTTC	CASSQVALRESYNEQFF
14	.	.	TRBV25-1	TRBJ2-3	TGTGCCAGCAGTGAATGGATAGGCGGAGATACGCAGTATTTT	CASSEWIGGDTQYF
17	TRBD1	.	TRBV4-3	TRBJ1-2	TGCGCCAGCAGCGGGCGGACAGGGGGCCATCATTTCTATGGCTACACCTTC	CASSGRTGGHHFYGYTF
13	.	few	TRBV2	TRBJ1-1	TGTGCCAGCACGGCCCGGGGAAGCGGTGAAGCTTTCTTT	CASTARGSGEAFF
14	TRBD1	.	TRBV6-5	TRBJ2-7	TGTGCCAGCAGTTATAGGCAGGGGGCCTACGAGCAGTACTTC	CASSYRQGAYEQYF
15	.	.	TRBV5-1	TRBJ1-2	TGTGCCAGCAGCTCTGTTCTCGAAGATAACTATGGCTACACCTTC	CASSSVLEDNYGYTF
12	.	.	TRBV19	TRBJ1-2	TGTGCCAGTAGTGAAGGGGTGCATGGCTACACCTTC	CASSEGVHGYTF